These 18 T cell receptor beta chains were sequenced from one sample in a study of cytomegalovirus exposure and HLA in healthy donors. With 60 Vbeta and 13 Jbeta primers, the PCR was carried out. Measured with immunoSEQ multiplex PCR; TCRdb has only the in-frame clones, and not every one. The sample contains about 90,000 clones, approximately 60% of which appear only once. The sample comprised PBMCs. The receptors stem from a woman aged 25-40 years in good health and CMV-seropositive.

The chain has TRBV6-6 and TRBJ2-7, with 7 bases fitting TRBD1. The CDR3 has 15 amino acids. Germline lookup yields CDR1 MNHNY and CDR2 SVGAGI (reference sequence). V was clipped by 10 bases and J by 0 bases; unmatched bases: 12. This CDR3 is CATLLQGPNSYEQYF. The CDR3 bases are TGTGCCACCTTACTACAGGGGCCGAACTCCTACGAGCAGTACTTC.

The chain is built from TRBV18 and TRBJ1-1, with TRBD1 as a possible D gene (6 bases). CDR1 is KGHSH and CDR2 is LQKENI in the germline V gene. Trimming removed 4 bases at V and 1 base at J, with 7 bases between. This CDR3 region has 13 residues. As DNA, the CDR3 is TGTGCCAGCTCACGAGGGGGGAACACTGAAGCTTTCTTT. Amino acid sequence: CASSRGGNTEAFF.

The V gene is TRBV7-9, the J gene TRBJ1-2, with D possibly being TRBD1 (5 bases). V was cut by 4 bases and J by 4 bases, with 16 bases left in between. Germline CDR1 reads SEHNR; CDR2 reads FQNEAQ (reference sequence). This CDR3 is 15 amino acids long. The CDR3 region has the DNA TGTGCCAGCAGCTCAGCCGGGACTAGCACCTATGGCTACACCTTC. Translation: CASSSAGTSTYGYTF.

The CDR3 coding sequence is TGTGCCAGCACTACTAGCGGGGGGAATGATGAGCAGTTCTTC. Translating gives CASTTSGGNDEQFF. J is TRBJ2-1 and V is TRBV9; 12 nucleotides match TRBD2. V lost 6 bases and J lost 8; bases outside the gene matches: 6. CDR1 and CDR2 from the germline V gene are SGDLS and YYNGEE. The CDR3 has 14 residues.

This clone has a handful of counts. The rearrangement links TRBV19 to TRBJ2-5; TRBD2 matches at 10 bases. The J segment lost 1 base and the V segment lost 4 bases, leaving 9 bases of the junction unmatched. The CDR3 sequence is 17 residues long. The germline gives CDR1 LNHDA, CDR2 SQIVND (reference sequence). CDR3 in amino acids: CASSTPRTSGIQETQYF. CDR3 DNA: TGTGCCAGTAGTACTCCCCGGACTAGCGGAATCCAAGAGACCCAGTACTTC.

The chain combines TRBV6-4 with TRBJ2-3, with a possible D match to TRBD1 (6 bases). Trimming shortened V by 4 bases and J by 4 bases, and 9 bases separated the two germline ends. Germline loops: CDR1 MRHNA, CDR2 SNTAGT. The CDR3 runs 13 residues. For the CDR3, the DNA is TGTGCCAGCAGTGTGAGGGGGTCAGATACGCAGTATTTT. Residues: CASSVRGSDTQYF.

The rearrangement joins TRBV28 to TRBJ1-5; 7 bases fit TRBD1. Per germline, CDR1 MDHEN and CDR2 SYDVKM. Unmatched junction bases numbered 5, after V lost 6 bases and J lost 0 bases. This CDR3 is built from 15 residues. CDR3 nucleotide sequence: TGTGCCAGCAGCCTCGACAGGGATAGCAATCAGCCCCAGCATTTT. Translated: CASSLDRDSNQPQHF. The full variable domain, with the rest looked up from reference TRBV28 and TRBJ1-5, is DVKVTQSSRYLVKRTGEKVFLECVQDMDHENMFWYRQDPGLGLRLIYFSYDVKMKEKGDIPEGYSVSREKKERFSLILESASTNQTSMYLCASSLDRDSNQPQHFGDGTRLSIL.

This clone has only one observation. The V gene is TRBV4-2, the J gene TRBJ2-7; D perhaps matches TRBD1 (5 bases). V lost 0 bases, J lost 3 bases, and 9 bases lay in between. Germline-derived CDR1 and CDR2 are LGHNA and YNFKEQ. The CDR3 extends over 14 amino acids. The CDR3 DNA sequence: TGTGCCAGCAGCCAAGATCCAACAGGCTACGAGCAGTACTTC. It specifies CASSQDPTGYEQYF.

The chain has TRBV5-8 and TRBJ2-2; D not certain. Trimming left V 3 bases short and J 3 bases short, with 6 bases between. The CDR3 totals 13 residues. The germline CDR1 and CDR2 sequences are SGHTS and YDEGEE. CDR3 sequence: CASSWADTGELFF. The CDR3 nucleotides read TGTGCCAGCAGCTGGGCCGACACCGGGGAGCTGTTTTTT.

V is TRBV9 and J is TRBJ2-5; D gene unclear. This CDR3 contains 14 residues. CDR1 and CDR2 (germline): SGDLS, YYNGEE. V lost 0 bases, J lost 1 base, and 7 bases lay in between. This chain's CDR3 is CASSVDSSQETQYF. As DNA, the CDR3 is TGTGCCAGCAGCGTAGATAGCAGCCAAGAGACCCAGTACTTC.

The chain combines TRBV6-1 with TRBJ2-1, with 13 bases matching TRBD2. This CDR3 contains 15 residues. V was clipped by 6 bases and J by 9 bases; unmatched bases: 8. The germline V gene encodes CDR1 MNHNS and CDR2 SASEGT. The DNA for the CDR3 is TGTGCCAGCAGGGTCACTAGCGGGGGGGCGATTGAGCAGTTCTTC. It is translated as CASRVTSGGAIEQFF.

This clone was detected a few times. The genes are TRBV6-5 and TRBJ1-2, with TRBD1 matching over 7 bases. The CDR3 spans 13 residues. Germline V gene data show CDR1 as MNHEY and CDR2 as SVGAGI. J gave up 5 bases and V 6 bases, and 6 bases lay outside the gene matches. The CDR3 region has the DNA TGTGCCAGCAGCCCCGACAGGGAGTATGGCTACACCTTC. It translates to CASSPDREYGYTF.

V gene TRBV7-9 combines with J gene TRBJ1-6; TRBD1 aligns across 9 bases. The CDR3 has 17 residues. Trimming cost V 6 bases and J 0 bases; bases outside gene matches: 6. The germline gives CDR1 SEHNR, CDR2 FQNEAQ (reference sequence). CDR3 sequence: CASRPLQGASYNSPLHF. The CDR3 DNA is TGTGCCAGCAGACCATTACAGGGGGCCTCCTATAATTCACCCCTCCACTTT. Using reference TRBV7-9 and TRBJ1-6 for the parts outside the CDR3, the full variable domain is DTGVSQNPRHKITKRGQNVTFRCDPISEHNRLYWYRQTLGQGPEFLTYFQNEAQLEKSRLLSDRFSAERPKGSFSTLEIQRTEQGDSAMYLCASRPLQGASYNSPLHFGNGTRLTVT.

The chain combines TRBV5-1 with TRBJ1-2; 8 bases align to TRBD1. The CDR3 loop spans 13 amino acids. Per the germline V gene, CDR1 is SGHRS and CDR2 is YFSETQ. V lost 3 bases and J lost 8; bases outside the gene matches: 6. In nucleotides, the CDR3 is TGCGCCAGCAGCTCGGGACAGGAGAACGGCTACACCTTC. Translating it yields CASSSGQENGYTF.

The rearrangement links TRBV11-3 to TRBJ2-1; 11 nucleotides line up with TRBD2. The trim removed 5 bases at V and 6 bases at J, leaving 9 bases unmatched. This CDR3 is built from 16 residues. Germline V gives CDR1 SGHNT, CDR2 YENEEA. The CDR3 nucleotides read TGTGCCAGCAGCCGGACTAGCGGGCCCCCTTTCAATGAGCAGTTCTTC. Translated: CASSRTSGPPFNEQFF.

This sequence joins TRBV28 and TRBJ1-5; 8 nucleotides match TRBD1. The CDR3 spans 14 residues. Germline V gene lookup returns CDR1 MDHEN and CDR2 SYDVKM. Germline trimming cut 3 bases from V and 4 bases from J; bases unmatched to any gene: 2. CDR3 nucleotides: TGTGCCAGCAGTTTTTACAGGGGGAATCAGCCCCAGCATTTT. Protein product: CASSFYRGNQPQHF.

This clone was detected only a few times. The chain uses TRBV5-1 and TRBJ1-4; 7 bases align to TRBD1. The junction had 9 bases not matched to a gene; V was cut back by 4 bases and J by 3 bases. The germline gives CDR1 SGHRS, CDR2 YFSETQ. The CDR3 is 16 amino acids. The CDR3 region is CASSRQGEEANEKLFF. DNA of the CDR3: TGCGCCAGCAGCAGACAGGGCGAGGAAGCTAATGAAAAACTGTTTTTT.

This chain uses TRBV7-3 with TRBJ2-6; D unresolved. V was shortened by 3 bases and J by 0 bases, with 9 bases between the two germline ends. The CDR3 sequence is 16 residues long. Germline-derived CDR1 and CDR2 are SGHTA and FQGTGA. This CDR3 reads CASSLEIPSGANVLTF. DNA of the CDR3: TGTGCCAGCAGCTTGGAGATCCCCTCTGGGGCCAACGTCCTGACTTTC.